This T cell receptor (delta chain) originates from a study of gamma-delta chains in newborns, infants, children. TCRdb reanalyzed the reads using CATT. The repertoire has around 12,000 delta-chain clones, 3.5% of them found once; the top ten carry about 9.1%. The CDR3 loop spans 20 amino acids. The V gene's germline CDR1 is GEAIGNYY and CDR2 EKD. V lost 3 bases to trimming and J lost 0 bases; unmatched junction nucleotides: 20. The material sequenced was blood. The TCR originated in a child who was a newborn, infant or young child, either healthy, febrile or measles-vaccinated (not recorded which). The J gene is TRDJ1, the V gene TRDV2, with TRDD3 matching 8 bases. The CDR3: CACDARPPSAGGKYTDKLIF. CDR3 coding DNA: TGTGCCTGTGACGCTCGGCCGCCCTCGGCTGGGGGAAAGTACACCGATAAACTCATCTTT.